This T cell receptor (beta chain) was recovered during a study of shared clonotypes between healthy human individuals. Looking at the study overall: Three CD4 naive, three CD4 memory, two CD8 naive and one CD8 memory plate were used per donor. Broader study findings: In contrast to clonotypes shared by all four donors, non-shared clonotypes had lower generation probabilities. The naive CD4 repertoires of a handful of donors were compared, and approximately 4.5% of clonotypes were shared.

The assay was immunoSEQ multiplex PCR, and TCRdb's table has in-frame clones only and misses some. There are just over 2,000,000 clones in the sample; over 85% occur only once, and about 0.13% lies in the top ten. On this clone: Its antigen remains unknown.

Germline V lookup: CDR1 SEHNR, CDR2 FQNEAQ (reference sequence). The CDR3 has 14 amino acids. Trimming took off 1 base at V and 9 bases at J, with 15 bases between the two ends. The rearrangement uses TRBV7-9 and TRBJ1-2; D unresolved. The sample comprised naive CD4+ T cells sorted from blood. Subset indicated: CD45RA+ positively selected. The sequence was obtained from a man younger than 35 in good health. The CDR3 loop reads CASSLVNQLERYTF. Here the CDR3 DNA reads TGTGCCAGCAGCTTAGTAAACCAGCTGGAGCGCTACACCTTC.